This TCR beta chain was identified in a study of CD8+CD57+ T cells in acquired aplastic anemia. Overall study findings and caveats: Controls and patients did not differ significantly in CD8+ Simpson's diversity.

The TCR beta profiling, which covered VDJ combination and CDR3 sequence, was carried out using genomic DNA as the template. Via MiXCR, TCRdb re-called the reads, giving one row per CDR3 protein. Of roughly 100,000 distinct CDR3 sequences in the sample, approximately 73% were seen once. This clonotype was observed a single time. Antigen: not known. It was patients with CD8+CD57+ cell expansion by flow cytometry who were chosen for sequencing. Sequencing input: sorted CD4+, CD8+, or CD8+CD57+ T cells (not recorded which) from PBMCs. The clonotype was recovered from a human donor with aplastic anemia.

The DNA of the CDR3 is TGTGCCAGTTCCGGACAGGTTTTCTTTCGGCAGTACTTC. Encoded protein: CASSGQVFFRQYF. The J gene is TRBJ2-7, the V gene TRBV19; 7 nucleotides line up with TRBD1. Germline V gene data show CDR1 as LNHDA and CDR2 as SQIVND (reference sequence). J was trimmed by 9 bases and V by 8 bases; bases with no gene match: 13. The CDR3 consists of 13 residues.